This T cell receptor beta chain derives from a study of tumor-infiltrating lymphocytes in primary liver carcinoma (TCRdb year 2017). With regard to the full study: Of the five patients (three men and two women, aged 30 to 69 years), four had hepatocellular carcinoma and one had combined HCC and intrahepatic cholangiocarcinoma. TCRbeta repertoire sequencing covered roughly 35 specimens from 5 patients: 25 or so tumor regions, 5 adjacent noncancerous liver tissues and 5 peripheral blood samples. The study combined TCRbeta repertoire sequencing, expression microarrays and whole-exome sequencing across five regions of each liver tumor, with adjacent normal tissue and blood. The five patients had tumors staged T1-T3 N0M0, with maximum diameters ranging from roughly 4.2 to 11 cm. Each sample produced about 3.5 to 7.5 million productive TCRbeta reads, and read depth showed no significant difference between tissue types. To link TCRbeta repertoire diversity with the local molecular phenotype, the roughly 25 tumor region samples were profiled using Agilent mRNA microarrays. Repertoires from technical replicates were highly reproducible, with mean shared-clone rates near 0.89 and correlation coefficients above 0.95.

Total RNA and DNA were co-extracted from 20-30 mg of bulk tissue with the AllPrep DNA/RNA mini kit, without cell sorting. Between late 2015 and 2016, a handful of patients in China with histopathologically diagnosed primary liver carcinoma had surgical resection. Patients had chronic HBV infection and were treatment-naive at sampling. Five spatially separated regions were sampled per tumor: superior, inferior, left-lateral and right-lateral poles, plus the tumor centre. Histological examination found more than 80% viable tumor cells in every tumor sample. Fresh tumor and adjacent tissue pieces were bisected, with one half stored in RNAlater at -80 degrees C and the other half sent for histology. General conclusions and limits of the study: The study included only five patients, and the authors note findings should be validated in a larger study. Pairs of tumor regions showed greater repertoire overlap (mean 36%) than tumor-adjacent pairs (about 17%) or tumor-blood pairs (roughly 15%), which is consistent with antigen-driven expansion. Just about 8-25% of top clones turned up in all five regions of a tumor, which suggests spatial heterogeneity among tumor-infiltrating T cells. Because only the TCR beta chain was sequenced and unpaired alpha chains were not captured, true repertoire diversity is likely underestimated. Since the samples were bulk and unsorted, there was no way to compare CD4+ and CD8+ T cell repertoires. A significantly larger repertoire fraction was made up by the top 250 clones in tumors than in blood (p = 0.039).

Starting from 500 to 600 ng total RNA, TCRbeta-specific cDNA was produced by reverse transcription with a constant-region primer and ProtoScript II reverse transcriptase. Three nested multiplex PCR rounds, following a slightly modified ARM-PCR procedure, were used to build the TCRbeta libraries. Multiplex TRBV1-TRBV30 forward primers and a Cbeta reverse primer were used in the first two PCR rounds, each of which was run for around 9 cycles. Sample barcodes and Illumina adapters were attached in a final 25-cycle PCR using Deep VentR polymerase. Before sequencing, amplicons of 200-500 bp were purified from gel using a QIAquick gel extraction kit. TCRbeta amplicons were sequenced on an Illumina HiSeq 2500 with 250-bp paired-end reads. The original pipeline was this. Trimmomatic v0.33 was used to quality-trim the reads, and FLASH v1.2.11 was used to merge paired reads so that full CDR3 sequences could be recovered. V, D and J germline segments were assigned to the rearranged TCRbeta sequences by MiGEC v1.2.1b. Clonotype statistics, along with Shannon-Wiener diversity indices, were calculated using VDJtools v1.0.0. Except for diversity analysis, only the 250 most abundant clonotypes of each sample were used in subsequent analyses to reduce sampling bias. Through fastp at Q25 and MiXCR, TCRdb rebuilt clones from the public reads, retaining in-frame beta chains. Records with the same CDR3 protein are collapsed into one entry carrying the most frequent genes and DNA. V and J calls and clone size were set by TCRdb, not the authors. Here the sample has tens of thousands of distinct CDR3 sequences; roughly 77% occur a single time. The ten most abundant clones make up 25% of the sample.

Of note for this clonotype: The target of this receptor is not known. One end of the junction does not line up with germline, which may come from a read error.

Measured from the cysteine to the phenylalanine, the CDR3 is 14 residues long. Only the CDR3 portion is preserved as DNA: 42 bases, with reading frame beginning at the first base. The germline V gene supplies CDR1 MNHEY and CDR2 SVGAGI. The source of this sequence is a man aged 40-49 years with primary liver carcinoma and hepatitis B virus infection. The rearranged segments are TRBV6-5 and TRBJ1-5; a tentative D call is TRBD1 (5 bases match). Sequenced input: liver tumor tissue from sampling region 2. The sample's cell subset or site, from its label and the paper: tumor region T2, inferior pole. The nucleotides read TGTACCAGCAGTTTCTCAGGGAAGGAGCAGCCCCAGCATTTC. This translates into CTSSFSGKEQPQHF.